This T cell receptor beta chain was found in a study of T cells after yellow fever vaccination. Study at large: Low-cell-number fractions underwent preparation using SMART-Seq v4 Ultra Low Input.

This clonotype was observed at least ten times. Antigen: not known. Study-level findings and limits: Most primary-vaccination clones reappeared after the booster (about 97% CD4, approximately 88% CD8).

CDR1 is KGHSH and CDR2 is LQKENI in the germline V gene. The CDR3 has 12 amino acids. V was clipped by 3 bases and J by 7 bases, with 9 bases between them. Via MiXCR, TCRdb re-called the 5' RACE reads, giving one row per CDR3 protein. Of 100,000 to 150,000 distinct CDR3 sequences listed, about 7% are singletons. The chain joins TRBV18 to TRBJ1-1, with TRBD1 as a possible D gene (5 bases). This TCR derives from a man younger than 30 who received the YFV17D yellow fever vaccine. This specimen consisted of CD4+ T cells sorted from PBMCs, obtained more than 8 days after the first yellow fever vaccination. This CDR3 reads CASSPMTVEAFF. The CDR3 region has the DNA TGTGCCAGCTCACCCATGACAGTTGAAGCTTTCTTT.